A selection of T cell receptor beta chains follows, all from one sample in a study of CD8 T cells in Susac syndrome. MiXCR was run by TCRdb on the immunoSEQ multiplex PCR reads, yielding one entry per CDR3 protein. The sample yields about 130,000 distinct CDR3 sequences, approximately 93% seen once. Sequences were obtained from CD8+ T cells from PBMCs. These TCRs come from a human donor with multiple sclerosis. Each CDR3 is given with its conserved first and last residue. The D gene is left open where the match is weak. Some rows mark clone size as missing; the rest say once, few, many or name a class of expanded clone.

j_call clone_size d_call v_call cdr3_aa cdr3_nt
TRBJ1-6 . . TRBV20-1 CSARDRAVGYNSPLHF TGCAGTGCTAGAGATCGGGCAGTAGGATATAATTCACCCCTCCACTTT
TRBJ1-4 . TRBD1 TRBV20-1 CSARRTGSNEKLFF TGCAGTGCTAGAAGGACAGGCTCTAATGAAAAACTGTTTTTT
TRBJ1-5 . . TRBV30 CAWSEGFHSNQPQHF TGTGCCTGGAGTGAAGGTTTTCATAGCAATCAGCCCCAGCATTTT
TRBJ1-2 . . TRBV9 CASSVAGGPNYGYTF TGTGCCAGCAGCGTAGCTGGCGGCCCTAACTATGGCTACACCTTC
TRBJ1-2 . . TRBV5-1 CASRTGTGYGYTF TGCGCCAGCAGAACAGGGACGGGCTATGGCTACACCTTC
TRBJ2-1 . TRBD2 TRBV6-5 CASSYPGTSGSSRYNEQFF TGTGCCAGCAGTTACCCCGGGACTAGCGGGAGTAGTCGCTACAATGAGCAGTTCTTC
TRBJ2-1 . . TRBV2 CASSDPPSNEQFF TGTGCCAGCAGTGATCCCCCGAGTAATGAGCAGTTCTTC
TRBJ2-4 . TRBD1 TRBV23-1 CASSQPGTGGPLAKNIQYF TGCGCCAGCAGTCAACCTGGGACAGGGGGCCCTCTAGCCAAAAACATTCAGTACTTC
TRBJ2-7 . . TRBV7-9 CASGAGGEQYF TGTGCCAGCGGGGCAGGAGGCGAGCAGTACTTC
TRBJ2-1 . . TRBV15 CATSRDLRGTYNEQFF TGTGCCACCAGCAGAGATCTGCGGGGAACCTACAATGAGCAGTTCTTC
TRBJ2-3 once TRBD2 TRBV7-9 CASSGGLAGFDTQYF TGTGCCAGCAGCGGGGGACTAGCGGGGTTCGATACGCAGTATTTT
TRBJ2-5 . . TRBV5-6 CASSLEGQTQYF TGTGCCAGCAGCCTGGAGGGGCAGACCCAGTACTTC
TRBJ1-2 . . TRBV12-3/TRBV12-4 CASSLATLYGYTF TGTGCCAGCAGTTTGGCGACCCTTTATGGCTACACCTTC
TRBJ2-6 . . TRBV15 CATSREGASGANVLTF TGTGCCACCAGCAGAGAGGGAGCCTCTGGGGCCAACGTCCTGACTTTC
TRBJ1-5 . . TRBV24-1 CATSDADNQPQHF TGTGCCACCAGTGATGCTGACAATCAGCCCCAGCATTTT
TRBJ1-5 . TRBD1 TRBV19 CASKGDRGSGPQHF TGTGCCAGTAAGGGCGACAGGGGGAGCGGGCCCCAGCATTTT
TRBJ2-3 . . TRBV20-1 CSASTGTDTQYF TGCAGTGCTAGTACGGGGACAGATACGCAGTATTTT
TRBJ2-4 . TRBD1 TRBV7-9 CASSSRTGARNIQYF TGTGCCAGCAGCTCCCGAACAGGGGCCCGAAACATTCAGTACTTC
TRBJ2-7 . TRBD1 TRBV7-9 CASSLVPGQGKDEQYF TGTGCCAGCAGCTTGGTTCCTGGACAGGGAAAGGACGAGCAGTACTTC
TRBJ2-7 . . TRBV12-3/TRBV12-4 CASSLAGRGRLEQYF TGTGCCAGCAGTTTAGCGGGGAGGGGGCGCTTGGAGCAGTACTTC
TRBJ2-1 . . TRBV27 CASGFPPTGGLYNEQFF TGTGCCAGCGGATTTCCCCCGACTGGAGGCTTATACAATGAGCAGTTCTTC
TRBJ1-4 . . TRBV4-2 CASSLRTDEKLFF TGTGCCAGCAGCCTTCGGACAGATGAAAAACTGTTTTTT
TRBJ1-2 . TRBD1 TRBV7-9 CASSLPDRGHNGYTF TGTGCCAGCAGCCTGCCGGACAGGGGGCATAATGGCTACACCTTC
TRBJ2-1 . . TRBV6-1 CASRPGTGSYNEQFF TGTGCCAGCAGGCCCGGGACGGGCTCCTACAATGAGCAGTTCTTC
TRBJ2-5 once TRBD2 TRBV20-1 CSARDRYSGRARETQYF TGCAGTGCTAGGGATCGATATAGCGGGAGGGCCCGGGAGACCCAGTACTTC
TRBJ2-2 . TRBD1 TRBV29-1 CSVKFDRVDTGELFF TGCAGCGTTAAATTCGACAGGGTTGACACCGGGGAGCTGTTTTTT
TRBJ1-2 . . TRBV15 CATSRDSQGFYGYTF TGTGCCACCAGCAGAGATAGCCAGGGGTTCTATGGCTACACCTTC
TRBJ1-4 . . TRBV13 CASSPQREKLFF TGTGCCAGCAGCCCCCAGAGGGAAAAACTGTTTTTT
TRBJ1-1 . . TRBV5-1 CASSLKGMNTEAFF TGCGCCAGCAGCTTAAAGGGTATGAACACTGAAGCTTTCTTT
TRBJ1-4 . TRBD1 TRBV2 CASSGETGDPTNEKLFF TGTGCCAGCAGTGGTGAAACAGGGGATCCAACTAATGAAAAACTGTTTTTT
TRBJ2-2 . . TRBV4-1 CASSQGLLEGRGELFF TGCGCCAGCAGCCAAGGCTTGCTCGAGGGACGGGGGGAGCTGTTTTTT
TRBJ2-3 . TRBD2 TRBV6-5 CASSYPSGGTDTQYF TGTGCCAGCAGTTACCCCAGCGGGGGCACAGATACGCAGTATTTT
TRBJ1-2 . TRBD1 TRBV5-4 CASSGPTGNYGYTF TGTGCCAGCAGCGGACCGACAGGGAACTATGGCTACACCTTC
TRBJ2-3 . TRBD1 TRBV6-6 CASSPGTGSRDTQYF TGTGCCAGCAGCCCCGGGACAGGTTCTCGAGATACGCAGTATTTT
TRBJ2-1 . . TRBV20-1 CSAYTISYNEQFF TGCAGTGCTTATACGATTTCCTACAATGAGCAGTTCTTC
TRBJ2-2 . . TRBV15 CATSRPRGGELFF TGTGCCACCAGCAGGCCTAGAGGGGGGGAGCTGTTTTTT
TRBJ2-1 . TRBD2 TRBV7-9 CASSVPGGGSYNEQFF TGTGCCAGCAGCGTCCCGGGGGGGGGTTCCTACAATGAGCAGTTCTTC
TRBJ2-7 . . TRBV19 CASSIGGDPHEQYF TGTGCCAGTAGTATAGGAGGGGATCCCCACGAGCAGTACTTC
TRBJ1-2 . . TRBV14 CASSLRAGALRGYTF TGTGCCAGCAGCCTCCGAGCCGGGGCTTTGCGTGGCTACACCTTC
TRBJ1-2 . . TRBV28 CASSPPLSLLNGYTF TGTGCCAGCAGTCCGCCTTTGAGCCTACTAAATGGCTACACCTTC
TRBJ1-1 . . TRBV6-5 CASSYLDGSNGNTEAFF TGTGCCAGCAGTTACCTCGACGGGTCTAATGGTAACACTGAAGCTTTCTTT
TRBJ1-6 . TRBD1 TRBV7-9 CASSLTGTGNSPLHF TGTGCCAGCAGCTTAACCGGGACAGGGAATTCACCCCTCCACTTT
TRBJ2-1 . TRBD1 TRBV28 CASSFRGTGGDNEQFF TGTGCCAGCAGTTTCCGCGGGACAGGGGGGGACAATGAGCAGTTCTTC
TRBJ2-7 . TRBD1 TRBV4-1 CASSQGWGQAYEQYF TGCGCCAGCAGCCAAGGCTGGGGACAGGCCTACGAGCAGTACTTC
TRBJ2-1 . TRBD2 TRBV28 CASSLWTSGDFYNEQFF TGTGCCAGCAGTTTATGGACTAGCGGGGATTTCTACAATGAGCAGTTCTTC